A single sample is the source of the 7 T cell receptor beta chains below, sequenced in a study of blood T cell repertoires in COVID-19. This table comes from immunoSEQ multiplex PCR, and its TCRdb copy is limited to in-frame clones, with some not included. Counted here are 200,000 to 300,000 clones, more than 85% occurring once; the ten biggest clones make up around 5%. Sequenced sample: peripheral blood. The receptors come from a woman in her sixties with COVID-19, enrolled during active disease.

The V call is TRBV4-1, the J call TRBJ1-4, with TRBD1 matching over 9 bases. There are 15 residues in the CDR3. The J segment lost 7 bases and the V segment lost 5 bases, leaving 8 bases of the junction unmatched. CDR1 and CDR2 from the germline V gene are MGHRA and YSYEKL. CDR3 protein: CASSSAGQGSEKLFF. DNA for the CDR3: TGCGCCAGCAGCTCCGCTGGACAGGGGAGTGAAAAACTGTTTTTT.

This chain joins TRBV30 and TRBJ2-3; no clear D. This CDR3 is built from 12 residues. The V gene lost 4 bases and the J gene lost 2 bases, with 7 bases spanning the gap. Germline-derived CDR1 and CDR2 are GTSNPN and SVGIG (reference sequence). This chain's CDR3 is CAWTAATDTQYF. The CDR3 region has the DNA TGTGCCTGGACTGCGGCCACAGATACGCAGTATTTT.

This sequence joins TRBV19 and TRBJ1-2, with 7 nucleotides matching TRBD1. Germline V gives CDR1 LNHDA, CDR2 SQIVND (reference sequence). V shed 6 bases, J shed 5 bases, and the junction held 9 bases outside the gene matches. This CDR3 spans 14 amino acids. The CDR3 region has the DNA TGTGCCAGTAGGAGGGGACAGAACGTTTATGGCTACACCTTC. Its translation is CASRRGQNVYGYTF.

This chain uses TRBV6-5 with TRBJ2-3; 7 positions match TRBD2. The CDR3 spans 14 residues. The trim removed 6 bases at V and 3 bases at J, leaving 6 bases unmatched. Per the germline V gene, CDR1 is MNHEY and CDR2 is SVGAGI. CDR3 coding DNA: TGTGCCAGCAGCAGAGCGGGAATGACAGATACGCAGTATTTT. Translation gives CASSRAGMTDTQYF.

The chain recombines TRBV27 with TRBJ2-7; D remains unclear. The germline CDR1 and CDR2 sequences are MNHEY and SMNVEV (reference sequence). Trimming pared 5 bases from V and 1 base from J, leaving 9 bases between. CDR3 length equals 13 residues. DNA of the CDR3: TGTGCCAGCAGTCGTAGAGATTCCTACGAGCAGTACTTC. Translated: CASSRRDSYEQYF.

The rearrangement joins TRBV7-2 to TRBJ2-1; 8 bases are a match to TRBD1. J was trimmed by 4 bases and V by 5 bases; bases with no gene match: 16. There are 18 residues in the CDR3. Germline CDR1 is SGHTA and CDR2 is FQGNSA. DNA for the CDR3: TGTGCCAGCAGCGCCCCACCGACAGGGGCTAGCCCATACAATGAGCAGTTCTTC. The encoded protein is CASSAPPTGASPYNEQFF.

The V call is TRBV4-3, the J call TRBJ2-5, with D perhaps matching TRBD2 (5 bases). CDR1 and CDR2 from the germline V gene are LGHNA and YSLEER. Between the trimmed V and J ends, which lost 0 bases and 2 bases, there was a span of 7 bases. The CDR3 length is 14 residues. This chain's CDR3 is CASSQDTGQETQYF. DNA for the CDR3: TGCGCCAGCAGCCAAGATACGGGACAAGAGACCCAGTACTTC.